The source of this TCR beta chain is a study of T cell repertoires in cytomegalovirus infection (dated by TCRdb to the late 2010s). General notes on the study: The HLA type of each donor mattered for the analysis, because public TCR beta signatures pointed to carriage of CMV infection along with the matching HLA type.

Instrument on record: Illumina HiSeq 1500. Clones were called with MiXCR by TCRdb after fastp trimmed the public reads at Q25, and only in-frame beta chains were retained. Every CDR3 protein is listed once, alongside the most common genes and DNA of its rows. In this sample the table shows some 350,000 distinct CDR3 sequences, 15% to 20% of which occur a single time. The top ten hold around 9.3% of the sample. The paper's findings and limits, for the study overall: In both this cohort and an independent 352-donor cohort, the cumulative frequency of public TCR beta family members distinguished carriers of CMV infection plus the relevant HLA type. The ex vivo response was dominated by HLA-C-restricted CMV-specific TCR beta clonotypes, and the single most frequent clonotype in two of eight donors was supplied by these HLA-C-restricted clonotypes.

Compared with germline, V lacks 2 bases and J lacks 5 bases; bases without a gene match: 0. According to the germline V gene, CDR1 reads ENHRY and CDR2 reads SYGVKD. Reading from cysteine to phenylalanine, the CDR3 counts 13 amino acids. Only CDR3 DNA is held: 39 bases, read in frame from base 1. In this sample, this clonotype turned up many times. It has no known antigen specificity. No base-level quality is on record; no much larger clone is a single base apart. Input material: PBMCs. Recombination joined TRBV10-3 with TRBJ1-5, and 7 junctional nucleotides match TRBD1. This TCR came from a human donor in good health (CMV status not recorded). Some clones in this sample may be carry-over from other donors' samples. The nucleotide sequence is TGTGCCATCAGTGAGACAGGGGATCAGCCCCAGCATTTT. This sequence encodes CAISETGDQPQHF.